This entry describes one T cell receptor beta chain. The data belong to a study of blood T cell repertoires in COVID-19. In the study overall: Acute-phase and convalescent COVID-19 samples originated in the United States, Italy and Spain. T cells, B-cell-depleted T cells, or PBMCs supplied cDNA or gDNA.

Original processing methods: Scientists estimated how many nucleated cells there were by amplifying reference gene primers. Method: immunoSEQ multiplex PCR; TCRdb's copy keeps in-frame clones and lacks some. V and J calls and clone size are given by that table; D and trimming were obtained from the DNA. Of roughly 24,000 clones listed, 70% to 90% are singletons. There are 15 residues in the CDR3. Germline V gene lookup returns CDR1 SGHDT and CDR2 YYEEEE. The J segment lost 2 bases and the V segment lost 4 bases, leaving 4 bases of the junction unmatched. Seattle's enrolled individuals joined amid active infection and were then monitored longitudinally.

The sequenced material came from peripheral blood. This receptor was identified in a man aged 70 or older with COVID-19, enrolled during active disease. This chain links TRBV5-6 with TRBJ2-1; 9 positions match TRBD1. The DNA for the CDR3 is TGTGCCAGCAGCCCGAGACAGGGGGCCTACAATGAGCAGTTCTTC. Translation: CASSPRQGAYNEQFF.